Listed below are T cell receptor beta chains from one sample, sequenced in a study of cytomegalovirus exposure and HLA in healthy donors. Assay used: immunoSEQ multiplex PCR; TCRdb lists only in-frame clones, some missing. The table shows 180,000 or so clones, with around 80% occurring only once. The sequencing sample was made of PBMCs. These receptors all come from a girl aged 5-17 years in good health and CMV-seropositive. CDR3s include the opening cysteine and the closing phenylalanine or tryptophan. The D gene is left open where the match is weak. Only part of the rows carry a size: once, few, many, or a class if the clone is expanded.

>.|TRBJ2-1|TRBV4-1|.
TGCGCCAGCAGCCAAGAGGGGACATACAATGAGCAGTTCTTC
CASSQEGTYNEQFF
>.|TRBJ2-5|TRBV6-6|TRBD2
TGTGCCAGCAGACTAGCGGGAGTCCCCCAAGAGACCCAGTACTTC
CASRLAGVPQETQYF
>many|TRBJ2-1|TRBV6-1|TRBD2
TGTGCCAGCAGTAGACGACTAGCGGACAATGAGCAGTTCTTC
CASSRRLADNEQFF
>.|TRBJ1-1|TRBV5-4|.
TGTGCCAGCAGCCGAGGGACACACACTGAAGCTTTCTTT
CASSRGTHTEAFF
>.|TRBJ2-1|TRBV11-2|TRBD2
TGTGCCAGCAGCCCACTAGCGGGAGGCAATGAGCAGTTCTTC
CASSPLAGGNEQFF
>.|TRBJ1-2|TRBV7-2|.
TGTGCCAGCAGACACGACAGAGGAGGCTACACCTTC
CASRHDRGGYTF
>.|TRBJ1-2|TRBV6-5|TRBD1
TGTGCCAGCAGTTCCTCGGGGACAGGGGGGCCCTATGGCTACACCTTC
CASSSSGTGGPYGYTF
>.|TRBJ2-1|TRBV14|TRBD2
TGTGCCAGCAGCCAAGATTGGACTAGCGGGAGGGAGCAGTTCTTC
CASSQDWTSGREQFF
>.|TRBJ2-3|TRBV19|TRBD1
TGTGCCAGTAGCAGGACAGGGGGCGCGCCAGATACGCAGTATTTT
CASSRTGGAPDTQYF
>.|TRBJ2-3|TRBV4-1|.
TGCGCCAGCAGCCAAGAGGGACACCCTTTCACAGATACGCAGTATTTT
CASSQEGHPFTDTQYF
>.|TRBJ1-2|TRBV27|TRBD1
TGTGCCAGCAGTCCGATCCCCGGGACAGCTTTTAACTATGGCTACACCTTC
CASSPIPGTAFNYGYTF
>few|TRBJ1-5|TRBV6-5|.
TGTGCCAGCAGTCCAGGGTACAATCAGCCCCAGCATTTT
CASSPGYNQPQHF
>few|TRBJ2-2|TRBV11-3|.
TGTGCCAGCAGCCCGGCTCCAGGGCCCGGGGAGCTGTTTTTT
CASSPAPGPGELFF
>.|TRBJ2-1|TRBV7-9|.
TGTGCCAGCAGCTTAGCTGGGCGGGCAGACAATGAGCAGTTCTTC
CASSLAGRADNEQFF
>.|TRBJ1-3|TRBV7-8|.
TGTGCCAGCAGCCCCGGTTATGTTTCCTCTGGAAACACCATATATTTT
CASSPGYVSSGNTIYF